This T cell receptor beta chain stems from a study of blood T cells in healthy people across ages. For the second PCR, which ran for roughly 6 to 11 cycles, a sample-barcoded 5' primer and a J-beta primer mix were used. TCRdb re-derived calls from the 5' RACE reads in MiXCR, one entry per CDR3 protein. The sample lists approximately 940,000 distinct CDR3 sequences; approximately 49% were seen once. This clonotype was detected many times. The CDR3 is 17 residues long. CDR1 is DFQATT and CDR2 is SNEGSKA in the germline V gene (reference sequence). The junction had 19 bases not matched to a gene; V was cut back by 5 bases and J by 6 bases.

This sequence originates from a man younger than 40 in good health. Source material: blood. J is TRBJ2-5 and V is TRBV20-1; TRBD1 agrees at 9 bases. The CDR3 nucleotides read TGCAGTGCTTCCCCCAACAGGGGGCAGGGGGATTTGAAGACCCAGTACTTC. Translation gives CSASPNRGQGDLKTQYF.